The present TCR beta chain was sequenced within a study of OX40 agonist ivuxolimab in advanced cancers. Germline lookup yields CDR1 SGHVS and CDR2 FQNEAQ. With V trimmed by 5 bases and J by 6 bases, 5 bases remained unmatched. The CDR3 runs to 15 residues. Sequenced by immunoSEQ multiplex PCR; TCRdb stores in-frame clones only, minus some. The data show more than 70,000 clones, more than 85% seen once. This chain uses TRBV7-8 with TRBJ2-3, with 13 nucleotides matching TRBD2. The sample here was CD4+ or CD8+ T cells sorted from blood, taken in a trial of the OX40 agonist ivuxolimab. The TCR originated in an adult with an advanced solid tumor such as melanoma, head and neck, liver or kidney cancer. CDR3: CASSRTSGGADTQYF. CDR3 sequence (DNA): TGTGCCAGCAGCAGGACTAGCGGGGGAGCGGATACGCAGTATTTT.